Listed here are 13 T cell receptor beta chains from one sample, sequenced in a study of CD8+CD57+ T cells in acquired aplastic anemia. Sequencing was done on patients that had shown CD8+CD57+ cell expansion by flow cytometry. Investigators profiled TCR beta VDJ and CDR3 from genomic DNA template. TCRdb reprocessed the reads with MiXCR, giving one entry per CDR3 protein. The sample contains some 200,000 distinct CDR3 sequences, 48% of which appear only once. Sequencing input: sorted CD4+, CD8+, or CD8+CD57+ T cells (not recorded which) from PBMCs. These receptors were obtained from a human donor with aplastic anemia.

In this sample, this clonotype turned up a few times. V usage is TRBV10-3 and J usage is TRBJ1-5, with D possibly TRBD1 on 5 matching bases. V shed 0 bases and J shed 4 bases, with 13 bases lying between them. Germline CDR1 reads ENHRY; CDR2 reads SYGVKD. This CDR3 has 16 amino acids. CDR3 loop: CAISESWGSGNQPQHF. The CDR3 coding sequence is TGTGCCATCAGTGAGTCTTGGGGGTCAGGGAATCAGCCCCAGCATTTT.

As regards this clonotype: One junction end does not reproduce the germline sequence, and a read error may be involved. This sequence joins TRBV10-3 and TRBJ1-2; D uncertain. The CDR3 has 14 residues. Germline assignment: CDR1 ENHRY and CDR2 SYGVKD. The CDR3 region is CAISERGRNYGYAF. The CDR3 bases are TGTGCCATCAGTGAGCGAGGCAGGAACTATGGCTACGCCTTC.

The CDR3 region has the DNA TGCGCCAGCAGCAACAGGGGGAATGAGCAGTTCTTC. It encodes CASSNRGNEQFF. This chain joins TRBV5-1 and TRBJ2-1; 8 bases are a match to TRBD1. The trim removed 4 bases at V and 7 bases at J, leaving 1 base unmatched. Germline loops: CDR1 SGHRS, CDR2 YFSETQ. The CDR3 has 12 amino acids.

The CDR3 loop is CASRGTGAETQYF. As DNA, the CDR3 is TGTGCCAGCAGGGGGACAGGGGCAGAGACCCAGTACTTC. This chain uses TRBV7-2 with TRBJ2-5; TRBD1 matches at 10 bases. Trimming removed 6 bases from V and 4 bases from J; junction bases left unmatched: 2. Germline CDR1 and CDR2: SGHTA and FQGNSA. The CDR3 covers 13 residues.

This clonotype has at least ten counts. The rearrangement uses TRBV7-2 and TRBJ2-3, with TRBD1 matching over 8 bases. This CDR3 has 15 residues. The V and J ends lost 5 bases and 0 bases, in that order; junction bases with no gene match: 4. Per the germline V gene, CDR1 is SGHTA and CDR2 is FQGNSA. CDR3 sequence (DNA): TGTGCCAGCAGCCCTCGGACAGGGAGCACAGATACGCAGTATTTT. It encodes CASSPRTGSTDTQYF.

The V call is TRBV9, the J call TRBJ1-6, with D possibly being TRBD1 (5 bases). The V gene lost 0 bases and the J gene lost 8 bases, with 12 bases spanning the gap. Germline V lookup: CDR1 SGDLS, CDR2 YYNGEE. The CDR3 covers 15 residues. The CDR3 sequence: CASSVGGGGDSPLHF. The CDR3 DNA is TGTGCCAGCAGCGTAGGTGGGGGTGGGGATTCACCCCTCCACTTT.

This clonotype turned up a few times. The V call is TRBV7-9, the J call TRBJ1-1, with D tentatively TRBD1 (6 bases). The V gene lost 5 bases and the J gene lost 1 base, with 11 bases spanning the gap. CDR1 is SEHNR and CDR2 is FQNEAQ in the germline V gene (reference sequence). The CDR3 runs 14 residues. The CDR3 DNA is TGTGCCAGCAGCCAACAGGGTTCGAACACTGAAGCTTTCTTT. The encoded protein is CASSQQGSNTEAFF. The full variable domain, completed using reference TRBV7-9 and TRBJ1-1, is DTGVSQNPRHKITKRGQNVTFRCDPISEHNRLYWYRQTLGQGPEFLTYFQNEAQLEKSRLLSDRFSAERPKGSFSTLEIQRTEQGDSAMYLCASSQQGSNTEAFFGQGTRLTVV.

This clonotype was found a few times. V gene TRBV28 combines with J gene TRBJ1-4, with D hard to call. The CDR3 runs to 10 residues. Trimming removed 3 bases from V and 13 bases from J, with 6 bases in between. The germline CDR1 and CDR2 sequences are MDHEN and SYDVKM. The CDR3, as DNA: TGTGCCAGCAGTTTTGCTCTACTGTTTTTT. Translation: CASSFALLFF.

This clonotype has more than one count but fewer than ten. The chain recombines TRBV20-1 with TRBJ2-7, with 7 bases lining up with TRBD2. With 4 bases clipped from V and 5 bases from J, the junction kept 11 bases outside the gene matches. Per germline, CDR1 DFQATT and CDR2 SNEGSKA (reference sequence). The CDR3 loop spans 14 amino acids. CDR3 region: CSATRAGVSNEQYF. CDR3 DNA sequence: TGCAGTGCTACCCGGGCGGGAGTGTCTAACGAGCAGTACTTC.

A few counts support this clonotype. This chain connects TRBV27 to TRBJ2-1, with 10 bases identical to TRBD2. V lost 5 bases to trimming and J lost 7 bases; unmatched junction nucleotides: 8. Looked up from germline, CDR1 is MNHEY and CDR2 is SMNVEV (reference sequence). This CDR3 region has 15 residues. CDR3 region: CASSDSAGGLNEQFF. CDR3 nucleotide sequence: TGTGCCAGCAGTGATTCAGCGGGGGGGCTGAATGAGCAGTTCTTC.

This clonotype was detected ten times or more. The chain couples TRBV5-4 to TRBJ2-1; 14 nucleotides agree with TRBD2. The germline CDR1 and CDR2 sequences are SGHNT and YYREEE (reference sequence). This CDR3 spans 17 amino acids. V lost 4 bases and J lost 7; bases outside the gene matches: 10. In nucleotides, the CDR3 is TGTGCCAGCAGCGATGCGGGACTAGCGGGAGATAGGAATGAGCAGTTCTTC. It yields the protein CASSDAGLAGDRNEQFF.

This rearrangement joins TRBV20-1 to TRBJ2-7; the match to TRBD2 covers 7 bases. Germline V gene data show CDR1 as DFQATT and CDR2 as SNEGSKA (reference sequence). V lost 5 bases and J lost 2; bases outside the gene matches: 6. The CDR3 consists of 13 residues. The CDR3 DNA is TGCAGTGCTCAGAGCGGGATCGCCTACGAGCAGTACTTC. It is translated as CSAQSGIAYEQYF.

The chain couples TRBV10-3 to TRBJ1-2; maybe TRBD1 (6 bases). The CDR3 length is 15 residues. Germline V gene lookup returns CDR1 ENHRY and CDR2 SYGVKD. V was trimmed by 2 bases and J by 5 bases, leaving 15 bases between them. CDR3 residues: CAISEGTGGGYGYTF. CDR3 bases: TGTGCCATCAGTGAGGGGACGGGGGGCGGTTATGGCTACACCTTC.